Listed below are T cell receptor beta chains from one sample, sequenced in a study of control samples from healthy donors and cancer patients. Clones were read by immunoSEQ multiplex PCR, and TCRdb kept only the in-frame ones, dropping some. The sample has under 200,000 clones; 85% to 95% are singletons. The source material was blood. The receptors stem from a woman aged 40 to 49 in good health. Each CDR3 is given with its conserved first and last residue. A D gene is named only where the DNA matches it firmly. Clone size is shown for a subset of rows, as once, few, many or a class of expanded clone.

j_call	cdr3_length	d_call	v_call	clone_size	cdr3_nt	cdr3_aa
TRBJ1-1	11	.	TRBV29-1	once	TGCAGCGTTGAGGTGGACACTGAAGCTTTCTTT	CSVEVDTEAFF
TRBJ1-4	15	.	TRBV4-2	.	TGTGCCAGCAGCCAACGGACGGATCGTAATGAAAAACTGTTTTTT	CASSQRTDRNEKLFF
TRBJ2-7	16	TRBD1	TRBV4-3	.	TGCGCCAGCAGCCAAGGGGGACCCGGGACAGCCTACGAGCAGTACTTC	CASSQGGPGTAYEQYF
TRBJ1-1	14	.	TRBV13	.	TGTGCCAGCAGCTTAGGGGGCTGGGGGACTGAAGCTTTCTTT	CASSLGGWGTEAFF
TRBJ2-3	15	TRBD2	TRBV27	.	TGTGCCAGCAGTTTCGTTGCGGGGGGCACAGATACGCAGTATTTT	CASSFVAGGTDTQYF
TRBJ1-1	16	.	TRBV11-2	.	TGTGCCAGCAGCTTAACCTGGCGGGGAAGGAACACTGAAGCTTTCTTT	CASSLTWRGRNTEAFF
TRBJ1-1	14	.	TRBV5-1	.	TGCGCCAGCAGCTCCGGTTTCATGAACACTGAAGCTTTCTTT	CASSSGFMNTEAFF
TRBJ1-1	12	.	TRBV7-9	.	TGTGCCAGCAGCACTAGGACGGTTGAAGCTTTCTTT	CASSTRTVEAFF
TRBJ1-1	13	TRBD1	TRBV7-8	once	TGTGCCAGCAGCAAAGACAGGGGTAGTGAAGCTTTCTTT	CASSKDRGSEAFF
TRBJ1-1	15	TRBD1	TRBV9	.	TGTGCCAGCAGCCCAAGACAGGGAATGGGCACTGAAGCTTTCTTT	CASSPRQGMGTEAFF
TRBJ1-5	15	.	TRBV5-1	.	TGCGCCAGCAGCTTGGCCGGGAGGACGGAGCAGCCCCAGCATTTT	CASSLAGRTEQPQHF
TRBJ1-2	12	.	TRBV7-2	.	TGTGCCAGCAGCCCATTTCCCTATGGCTACACCTTC	CASSPFPYGYTF
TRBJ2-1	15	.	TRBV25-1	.	TGTGCCAGCAGTAAGGAGGCTAGCTCCTACAATGAGCAGTTCTTC	CASSKEASSYNEQFF
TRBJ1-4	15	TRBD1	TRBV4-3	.	TGCGCCAGCAGCCACCCCGGGACAGGGGCTGAAAAACTGTTTTTT	CASSHPGTGAEKLFF
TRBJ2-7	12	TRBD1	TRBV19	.	TGTGCCATATTTACGGGACAGGGTCGGGAGTACTTC	CAIFTGQGREYF
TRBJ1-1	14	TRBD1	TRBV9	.	TGTGCCAGCAGCGGACAGGGGGCCAACACTGAAGCTTTCTTT	CASSGQGANTEAFF
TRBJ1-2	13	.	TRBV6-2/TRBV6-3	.	TGTGCCAGCAGTCTCGTCGGTAACTATGGCTACACCTTC	CASSLVGNYGYTF
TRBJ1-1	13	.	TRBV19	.	TGTGCCAGTAGTATGGGGCGGAACACTGAAGCTTTCTTT	CASSMGRNTEAFF